These T cell receptor beta chains were read from a single sample in a study of graft-versus-host responses after intestinal transplantation. Data came from immunoSEQ multiplex PCR; TCRdb stores just in-frame clones and leaves some out. The data hold about 130,000 clones, with more than 90% observed a single time. For these receptors, no antigen is known. Sequencing was performed on unstimulated CD4+ T cells sorted from spleen or lymph node cells, taken before intestinal transplant. These receptors originate from a human donor who received an intestinal transplant. Both conserved end residues are part of each CDR3. The D gene is left open where the match is weak.

D,V,length,CDR3
.,TRBV10-2,15,CASGGSLNSGNTIYF
.,TRBV20-1,11,CSARDSYEQYF
.,TRBV5-6,16,CASSLEVGDSTDTQYF
.,TRBV25-1,13,CASSARIEETQYF
TRBD1,TRBV9,16,CASSEGQGRVEDTQYF
TRBD1,TRBV6-5,15,CASSPAPRTGGSHTF
.,TRBV19,13,CASSTTDREKLFF
TRBD1,TRBV18,15,CASSPLRGRTDTQYF
.,TRBV5-6,12,CASSFQGNTIYF
.,TRBV2,14,CASKGGGPYNEQFF
.,TRBV18,15,CASSPPSRPNTEAFF
.,TRBV6-5,13,CASNRTPNTEAFF
.,TRBV7-3,13,CASSLQLGDTQYF
.,TRBV12-5,13,CASAQGKSTEAFF
.,TRBV7-3,15,CASSLMAAGAGELFF
.,TRBV7-7,22,CASSLRQGGAPGPSLSGNTIYF
TRBD1,TRBV7-9,15,CASSLGGGYGNTIYF
TRBD1,TRBV7-9,16,CASSLGTGGVNTEAFF